The 17 T cell receptor beta chains in this list originate from one sample, sequenced in a study of blood T cell repertoires in COVID-19. TCRdb's copy holds only in-frame clones and misses some; the assay was immunoSEQ multiplex PCR. Of more than 140,000 clones in the sample, roughly 88% are singletons; the top ten hold 5.5% to 8%. What was sequenced was peripheral blood. The receptors derive from a woman aged 50 to 60 in a cohort sampled during active or convalescent COVID-19.

The V and J genes are TRBV11-2 and TRBJ2-3; 8 positions match TRBD2. With V trimmed by 4 bases and J by 4 bases, 7 bases remained unmatched. The CDR3 totals 15 residues. CDR1 and CDR2 (germline): SGHAT, FQNNGV. The CDR3 bases are TGTGCCAGCAGCTCAGAGCGGGGGAGGGCAGATACGCAGTATTTT. It yields the protein CASSSERGRADTQYF. The full variable domain, with the rest looked up from reference TRBV11-2 and TRBJ2-3, is EAGVAQSPRYKIIEKRQSVAFWCNPISGHATLYWYQQILGQGPKLLIQFQNNGVVDDSQLPKDRFSAERLKGVDSTLKIQPAKLEDSAVYLCASSSERGRADTQYFGPGTRLTVL.

The gene calls are TRBV2 and TRBJ1-6; a weak D match, TRBD1 (6 bases). The CDR3 contains 12 residues. Germline loops: CDR1 SNHLY, CDR2 FYNNEI. Deletions cut 7 bases from V and 9 bases from J, with 10 bases between. The CDR3 is CASMGASSPLHF. DNA of the CDR3: TGTGCCAGCATGGGGGCTAGTTCACCCCTCCACTTT.

The rearrangement joins TRBV6-1 to TRBJ2-7, with D possibly matching TRBD1 (5 bases). This CDR3 comprises 13 residues. Germline assignment: CDR1 MNHNS and CDR2 SASEGT. Trimming pared 2 bases from V and 9 bases from J, leaving 14 bases between. The CDR3 DNA follows: TGTGCCAGCAGTGAATCAGGGCAGACCGTGCAGTACTTC. Translating gives CASSESGQTVQYF.

This clone was seen a single time. The chain employs TRBV7-9 and TRBJ2-7, with 9 bases matching TRBD2. CDR3 size: 14 residues. After removal of 11 bases from V and 0 bases from J, the junction contained 8 bases not matched to a gene. From germline, CDR1 is SEHNR and CDR2 FQNEAQ (reference sequence). CDR3 amino acids: CAAGGTTSSYEQYF. The CDR3 DNA reads TGTGCCGCGGGGGGGACTACCTCCTCCTACGAGCAGTACTTC.

The V gene is TRBV30, the J gene TRBJ1-5, with 8 nucleotides matching TRBD1. Germline CDR1 and CDR2: GTSNPN and SVGIG (reference sequence). V was clipped by 2 bases and J by 5 bases; unmatched bases: 5. CDR3 length equals 14 residues. The CDR3 loop reads CAWSPGTGDQPQHF. The CDR3, as DNA: TGTGCCTGGAGTCCTGGGACAGGAGATCAGCCCCAGCATTTT.

This clone is a singleton in its sample. The chain links TRBV5-4 to TRBJ2-7; D is possibly TRBD2 (5 bases). The V end lost 0 bases, the J end lost 2 bases, and 12 bases lay between the germline ends. Germline V lookup: CDR1 SGHNT, CDR2 YYREEE (reference sequence). The CDR3 length is 15 residues. The CDR3: CASSLAAGRTYEQYF. In nucleotides, the CDR3 is TGTGCCAGCAGCTTGGCGGCGGGTCGAACCTACGAGCAGTACTTC.

The genes are TRBV30 and TRBJ1-6; D remains ambiguous. Looked up from germline, CDR1 is GTSNPN and CDR2 is SVGIG (reference sequence). Trimming left V 1 base short and J 10 bases short, with 11 bases between. The CDR3 is 13 amino acids. In nucleotides, the CDR3 is TGTGCCTGGAGTGACAGCGGAGACTCACCCCTCCACTTT. Protein product: CAWSDSGDSPLHF.

This clone was counted a few times. The rearrangement links TRBV7-2 to TRBJ1-6; no definite D call. The CDR3 consists of 14 residues. CDR1 SGHTA and CDR2 FQGNSA come from the germline V gene. Trimming pared 2 bases from V and 5 bases from J, leaving 7 bases between. CDR3 nucleotide sequence: TGTGCCAGCAGCTTATCTCCCGATAATTCACCCCTCCACTTT. It specifies CASSLSPDNSPLHF.

This chain connects TRBV4-1 to TRBJ2-2; 7 nucleotides agree with TRBD1. From germline, CDR1 is MGHRA and CDR2 YSYEKL. After removal of 4 bases from V and 4 bases from J, the junction contained 9 bases not matched to a gene. The CDR3 has 16 amino acids. The CDR3 protein is CASSPNRDSATGELFF. The CDR3, as DNA: TGCGCCAGCAGCCCAAACCGGGACAGTGCCACCGGGGAGCTGTTTTTT.

The chain couples TRBV24-1 to TRBJ2-1; possibly TRBD2 for D (7 bases). V lost 4 bases and J 8 bases, leaving 11 bases between the germline ends. The CDR3 contains 13 residues. Germline CDR1 KGHDR, CDR2 SFDVKD. The CDR3 region is CATSDSGGYEQFF. The CDR3 DNA is TGTGCCACCAGTGACTCGGGGGGCTATGAGCAGTTCTTC.

The rearrangement joins TRBV7-2 to TRBJ2-2; D is possibly TRBD2 (5 bases). Germline V lookup: CDR1 SGHTA, CDR2 FQGNSA. The germline V and J ends were trimmed by 6 bases and 3 bases, with 17 bases remaining between them. The CDR3 runs 16 residues. CDR3 amino acids: CASSLLGFGDTGELFF. CDR3 DNA: TGTGCCAGCAGTCTACTAGGCTTTGGGGACACCGGGGAGCTGTTTTTT.

The chain combines TRBV3-1 (or the pseudogene TRBV3-2) with TRBJ2-3; D is unclear. CDR3 length equals 14 residues. Trimming stripped 0 bases from V and 6 bases from J, with 10 bases between. Germline CDR1 LGHDT, CDR2 YNNKEL (reference sequence). The CDR3 bases are TGTGCCAGCAGCCAAGAGGGCCCCGCGGATACGCAGTATTTT. This sequence encodes CASSQEGPADTQYF.

The V and J genes are TRBV12-3 or TRBV12-4 and TRBJ1-5; TRBD1 might be the D (5 bases). This CDR3 spans 12 amino acids. Trimming stripped 8 bases from V and 2 bases from J, with 7 bases between. The CDR3 region has the DNA TGTGCCAGCTGGGGGGGCAATCAGCCCCAGCATTTT. Residues: CASWGGNQPQHF.

V gene TRBV30 combines with J gene TRBJ2-4, with TRBD2 matching 14 bases. The CDR3 spans 15 residues. V lost 2 bases and J lost 6; bases outside the gene matches: 3. Germline V gene lookup returns CDR1 GTSNPN and CDR2 SVGIG (reference sequence). CDR3 region: CAWSPGLAGGNIQYF. The CDR3 bases are TGTGCCTGGAGTCCAGGACTAGCGGGGGGAAACATTCAGTACTTC.

The chain uses TRBV18 and TRBJ1-2, with 9 bases matching TRBD1. CDR3 length equals 15 residues. CDR1 is KGHSH and CDR2 is LQKENI in the germline V gene. With V trimmed by 3 bases and J by 2 bases, 4 bases remained unmatched. The CDR3 DNA reads TGTGCCAGCTCACCCGCAGGACAGGGGAACTATGGCTACACCTTC. This gives the protein CASSPAGQGNYGYTF.

This clone has only a few counts. CDR3 sequence reads: CASRKAGLDTGELFF. The CDR3 bases are TGCGCCAGCCGGAAAGCGGGGCTGGACACCGGGGAGCTGTTTTTT. The rearrangement joins TRBV5-1 to TRBJ2-2; 7 nucleotides line up with TRBD2. J gave up 3 bases and V 7 bases, and 9 bases lay outside the gene matches. Germline values: CDR1 SGHRS, CDR2 YFSETQ. CDR3 length equals 15 residues. Based on the CDR3 plus reference TRBV5-1 and TRBJ2-2, the full variable domain is KAGVTQTPRYLIKTRGQQVTLSCSPISGHRSVSWYQQTPGQGLQFLFEYFSETQRNKGNFPGRFSGRQFSNSRSEMNVSTLELGDSALYLCASRKAGLDTGELFFGEGSRLTVL.

V usage is TRBV7-6 and J usage is TRBJ2-6; D might be TRBD1 (5 bases). Trimming pared 5 bases from V and 0 bases from J, leaving 14 bases between. This CDR3 is 17 amino acids long. Germline V gene data show CDR1 as SGHVS and CDR2 as FNYEAQ. Here the CDR3 reads CASSRQTAASGANVLTF. For the CDR3, the DNA is TGTGCCAGCAGCCGTCAGACAGCCGCCTCTGGGGCCAACGTCCTGACTTTC. Using reference TRBV7-6 and TRBJ2-6 for the parts outside the CDR3, the full variable domain is GAGVSQSPRYKVTKRGQDVALRCDPISGHVSLYWYRQALGQGPEFLTYFNYEAQQDKSGLPNDRFSAERPEGSISTLTIQRTEQRDSAMYRCASSRQTAASGANVLTFGAGSRLTVL.